This TCR beta chain was obtained from a study of long-term antiretroviral therapy in people with HIV. This clone showed up just a few times. The run of the v3.0 immunoSEQ assay was at survey level. This table comes from immunoSEQ multiplex PCR, and its TCRdb copy is limited to in-frame clones, with some not included. The sample includes about 17,000 clones, roughly 78% of them seen just once. V was shortened by 4 bases and J by 4 bases, with 11 bases between the two germline ends. CDR3 length: 14 residues. The V gene's germline CDR1 is LNHDA and CDR2 SQIVND (reference sequence). This TCR derives from a man aged 25-40 years with HIV. The sequenced sample was unsorted PBMCs, obtained at the start of antiretroviral therapy. The genes are TRBV19 and TRBJ1-5, with D maybe TRBD1 (5 bases). CDR3 region: CASSTARGNQPQHF. DNA for the CDR3: TGTGCCAGTAGTACAGCTCGGGGGAATCAGCCCCAGCATTTT.